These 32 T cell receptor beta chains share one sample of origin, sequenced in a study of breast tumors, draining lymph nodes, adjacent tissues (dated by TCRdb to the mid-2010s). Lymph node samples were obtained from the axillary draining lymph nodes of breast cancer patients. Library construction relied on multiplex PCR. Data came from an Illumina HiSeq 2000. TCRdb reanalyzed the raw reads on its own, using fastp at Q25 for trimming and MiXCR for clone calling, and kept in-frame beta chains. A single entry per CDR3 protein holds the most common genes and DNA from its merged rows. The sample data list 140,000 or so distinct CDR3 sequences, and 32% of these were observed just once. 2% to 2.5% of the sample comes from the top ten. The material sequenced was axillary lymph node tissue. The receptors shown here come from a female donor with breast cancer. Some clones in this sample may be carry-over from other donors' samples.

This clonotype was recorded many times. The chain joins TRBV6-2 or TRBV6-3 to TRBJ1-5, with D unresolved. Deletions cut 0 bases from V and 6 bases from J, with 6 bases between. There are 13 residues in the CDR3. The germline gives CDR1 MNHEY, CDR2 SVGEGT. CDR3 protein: CASSYSYSQPQHF. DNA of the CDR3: TGTGCCAGCAGTTACTCGTACAGTCAGCCCCAGCATTTT.

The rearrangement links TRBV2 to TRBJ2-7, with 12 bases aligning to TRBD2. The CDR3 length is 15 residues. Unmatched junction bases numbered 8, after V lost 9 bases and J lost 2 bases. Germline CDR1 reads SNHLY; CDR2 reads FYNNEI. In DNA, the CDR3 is TGTGCCAGTAGACTAGCGGGGGTCCCCACCTACGAGCAGTACGTC. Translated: CASRLAGVPTYEQYV.

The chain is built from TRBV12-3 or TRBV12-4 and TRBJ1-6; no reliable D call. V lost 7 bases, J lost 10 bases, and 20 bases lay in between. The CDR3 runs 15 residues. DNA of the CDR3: TGTGCCAGCACCACCTCAGGAGGTCTAGGATCACCCCTCCACTTT. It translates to CASTTSGGLGSPLHF.

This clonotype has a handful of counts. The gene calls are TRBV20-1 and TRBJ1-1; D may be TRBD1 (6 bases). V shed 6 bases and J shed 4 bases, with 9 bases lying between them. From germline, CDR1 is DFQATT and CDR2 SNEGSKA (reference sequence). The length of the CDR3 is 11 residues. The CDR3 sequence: CSARGPTEAFF. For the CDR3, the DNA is TGCAGTGCCAGGGGTCCCACTGAAGCTTTCTTT.

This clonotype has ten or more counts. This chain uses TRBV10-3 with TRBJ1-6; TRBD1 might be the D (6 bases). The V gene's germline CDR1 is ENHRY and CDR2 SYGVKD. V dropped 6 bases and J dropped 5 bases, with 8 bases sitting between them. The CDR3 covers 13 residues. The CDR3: CAISRQDNSPLHF. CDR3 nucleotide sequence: TGTGCCATCAGCAGACAGGATAATTCACCCCTCCACTTT.

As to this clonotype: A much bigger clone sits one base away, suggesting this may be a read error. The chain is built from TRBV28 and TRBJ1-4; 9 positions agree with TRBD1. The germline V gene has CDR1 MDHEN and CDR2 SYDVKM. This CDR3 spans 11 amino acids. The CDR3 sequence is CDSSIRDRVFF. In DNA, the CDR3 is TGTGACAGCAGTATCCGGGACAGGGTGTTTTTT.

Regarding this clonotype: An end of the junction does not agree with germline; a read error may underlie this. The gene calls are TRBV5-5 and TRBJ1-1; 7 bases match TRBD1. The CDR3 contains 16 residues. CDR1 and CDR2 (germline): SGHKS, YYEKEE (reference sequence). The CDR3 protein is CASSLFTGDMNTEAFF. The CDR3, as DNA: TGCGCCAGCAGCTTGTTCACAGGGGATATGAACACTGAAGCTTTCTTT.

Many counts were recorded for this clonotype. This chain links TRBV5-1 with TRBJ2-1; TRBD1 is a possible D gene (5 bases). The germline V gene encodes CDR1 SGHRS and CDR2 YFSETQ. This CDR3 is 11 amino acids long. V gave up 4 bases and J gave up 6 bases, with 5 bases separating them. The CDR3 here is CASSQGNEQFF. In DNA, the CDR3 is TGCGCCAGCAGCCAGGGCAATGAGCAGTTCTTC.

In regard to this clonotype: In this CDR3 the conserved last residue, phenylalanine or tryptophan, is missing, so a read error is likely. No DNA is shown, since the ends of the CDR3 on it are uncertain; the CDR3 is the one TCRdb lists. Here the CDR3 reads CSAPDTSSPYNEQTL. V usage is TRBV20-1 and J usage is TRBJ2-1; TRBD1, as called in the table, went unchecked against the DNA. Germline assignment: CDR1 DFQATT and CDR2 SNEGSKA (reference sequence). The CDR3 is 15 residues long, ends included.

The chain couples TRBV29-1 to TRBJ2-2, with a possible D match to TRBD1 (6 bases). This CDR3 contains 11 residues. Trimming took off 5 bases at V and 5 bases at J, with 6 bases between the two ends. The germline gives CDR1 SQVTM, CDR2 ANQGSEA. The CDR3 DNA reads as TGCAGCGTTCAGGGGACCGGGGAGCTGTTTTTT. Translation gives CSVQGTGELFF.

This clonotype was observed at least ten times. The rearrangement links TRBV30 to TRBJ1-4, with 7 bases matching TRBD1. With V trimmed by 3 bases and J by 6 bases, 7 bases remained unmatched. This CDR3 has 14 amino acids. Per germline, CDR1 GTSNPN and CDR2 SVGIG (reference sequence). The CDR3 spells CAWSIGQGDEKLFF. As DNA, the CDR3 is TGTGCCTGGAGCATTGGGCAGGGGGATGAAAAACTGTTTTTT. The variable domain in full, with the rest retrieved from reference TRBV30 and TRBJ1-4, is SQTIHQWPATLVQPVGSPLSLECTVEGTSNPNLYWYRQAAGRGLQLLFYSVGIGQISSEVPQNLSASRPQDRQFILSSKKLLLSDSGFYLCAWSIGQGDEKLFFGSGTQLSVL.

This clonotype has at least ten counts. The CDR3 region has the DNA TGTGCCAGCAGCTTAGCGGGGGCCGGAAATCAGCCCCAGCATTTT. The encoded protein is CASSLAGAGNQPQHF. J is TRBJ1-5 and V is TRBV7-8; maybe TRBD1 (6 bases). The length of the CDR3 is 15 residues. V lost 0 bases, J lost 4 bases, and 10 bases lay in between. Germline lookup yields CDR1 SGHVS and CDR2 FQNEAQ.

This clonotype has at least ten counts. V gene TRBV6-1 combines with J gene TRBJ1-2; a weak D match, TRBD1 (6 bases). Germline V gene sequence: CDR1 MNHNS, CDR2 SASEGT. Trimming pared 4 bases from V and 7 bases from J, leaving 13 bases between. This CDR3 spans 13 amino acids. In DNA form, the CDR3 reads TGTGCCAGCAGTGTTCAACAGGGTGGTGGCTACACCTTC. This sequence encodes CASSVQQGGGYTF.

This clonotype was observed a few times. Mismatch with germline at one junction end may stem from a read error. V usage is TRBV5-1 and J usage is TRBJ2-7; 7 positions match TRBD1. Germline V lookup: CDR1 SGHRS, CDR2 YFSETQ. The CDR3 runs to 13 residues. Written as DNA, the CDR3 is TGCGCCAGCAGTGGGGACAGTTTCTACGTGCAGTACTTC. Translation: CASSGDSFYVQYF.

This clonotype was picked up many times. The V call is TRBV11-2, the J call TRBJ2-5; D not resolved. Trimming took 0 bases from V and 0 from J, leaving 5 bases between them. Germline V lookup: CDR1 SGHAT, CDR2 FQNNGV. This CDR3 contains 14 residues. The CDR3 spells CASSLEFNQETQYF. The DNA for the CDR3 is TGTGCCAGCAGCTTAGAGTTTAACCAAGAGACCCAGTACTTC.

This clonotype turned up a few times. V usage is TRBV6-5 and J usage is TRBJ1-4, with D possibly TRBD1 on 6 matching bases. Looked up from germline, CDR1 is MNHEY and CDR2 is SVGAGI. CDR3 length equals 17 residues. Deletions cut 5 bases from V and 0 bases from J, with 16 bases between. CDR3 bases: TGTGCCAGCAGTCCCCGCTGGACAGTTGCAACTAATGAAAAACTGTTTTTT. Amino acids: CASSPRWTVATNEKLFF.

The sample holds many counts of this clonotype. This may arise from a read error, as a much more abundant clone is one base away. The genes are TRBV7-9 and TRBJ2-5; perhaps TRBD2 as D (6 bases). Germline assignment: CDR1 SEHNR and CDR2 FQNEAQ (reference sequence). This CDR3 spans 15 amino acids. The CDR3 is CASSLGLRYQETQHF. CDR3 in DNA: TGTGCCAGCAGCTTGGGACTCCGGTACCAAGAGACCCAGCACTTC.

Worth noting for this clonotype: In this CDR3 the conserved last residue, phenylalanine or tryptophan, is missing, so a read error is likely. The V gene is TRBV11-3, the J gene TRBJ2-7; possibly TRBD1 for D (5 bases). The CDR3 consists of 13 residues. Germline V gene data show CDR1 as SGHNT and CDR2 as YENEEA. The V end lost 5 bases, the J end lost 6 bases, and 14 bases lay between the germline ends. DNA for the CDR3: TGTGCCAGCAGCGTGAGGACAAGGAGCGAGCAGTACCTC. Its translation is CASSVRTRSEQYL.

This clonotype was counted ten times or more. The CDR3 here is CASSPGGVDNSPLHF. DNA for the CDR3: TGTGCCAGCTCACCGGGGGGGGTCGATAATTCACCCCTCCACTTT. V is TRBV18 and J is TRBJ1-6, with D possibly matching TRBD1 (5 bases). This CDR3 has 15 residues. V was pared by 3 bases and J by 5 bases, with 11 bases between. Germline V gives CDR1 KGHSH, CDR2 LQKENI.

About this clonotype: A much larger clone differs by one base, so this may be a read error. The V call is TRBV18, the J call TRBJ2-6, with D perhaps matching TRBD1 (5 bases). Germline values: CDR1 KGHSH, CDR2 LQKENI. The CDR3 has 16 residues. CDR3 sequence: CASLATDASGANVLAF. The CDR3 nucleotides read TGTGCCAGCTTGGCCACGGACGCCTCTGGGGCCAACGTCCTGGCTTTC.

CDR3 protein: CASSLGQGAHQPQHF. The CDR3 DNA follows: TGTGCCAGCAGCTTAGGACAGGGGGCTCATCAGCCCCAGCATTTT. The V gene is TRBV7-6, the J gene TRBJ1-5, with TRBD1 matching over 10 bases. The germline gives CDR1 SGHVS, CDR2 FNYEAQ. The V and J ends lost 1 base and 5 bases, in that order; junction bases with no gene match: 2. The CDR3 has 15 amino acids.

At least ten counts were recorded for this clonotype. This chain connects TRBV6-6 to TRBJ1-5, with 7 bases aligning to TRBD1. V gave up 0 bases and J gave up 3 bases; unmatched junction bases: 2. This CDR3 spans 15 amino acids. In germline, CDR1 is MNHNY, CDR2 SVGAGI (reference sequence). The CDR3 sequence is CASSYSGTVNQPQHF. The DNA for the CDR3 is TGTGCCAGCAGTTACTCAGGGACAGTCAATCAGCCCCAGCATTTT.

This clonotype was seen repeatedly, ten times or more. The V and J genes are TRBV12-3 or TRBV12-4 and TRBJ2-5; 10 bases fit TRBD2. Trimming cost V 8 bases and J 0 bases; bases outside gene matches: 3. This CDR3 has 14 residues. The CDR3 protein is CASATSGDQETQYF. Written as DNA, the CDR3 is TGTGCCAGCGCCACTAGCGGGGACCAAGAGACCCAGTACTTC.

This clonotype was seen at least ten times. The chain's CDR3 is CASSQDRGFTDTQYF. In DNA form, the CDR3 reads TGTGCCAGCAGCCAAGATAGAGGCTTCACAGATACGCAGTATTTT. The chain links TRBV3-1 to TRBJ2-3; the D is unclear. V lost 0 bases and J lost 2, with 9 bases in between. The CDR3 extends over 15 amino acids. Germline V gives CDR1 LGHDT, CDR2 YNNKEL (reference sequence).

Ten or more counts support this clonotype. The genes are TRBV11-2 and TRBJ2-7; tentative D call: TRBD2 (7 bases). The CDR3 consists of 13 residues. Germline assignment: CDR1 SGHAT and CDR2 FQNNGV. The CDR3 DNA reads TGTGCCAGCAGCCGAAACAGGGACTACGGGCAGTACGTC. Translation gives CASSRNRDYGQYV.

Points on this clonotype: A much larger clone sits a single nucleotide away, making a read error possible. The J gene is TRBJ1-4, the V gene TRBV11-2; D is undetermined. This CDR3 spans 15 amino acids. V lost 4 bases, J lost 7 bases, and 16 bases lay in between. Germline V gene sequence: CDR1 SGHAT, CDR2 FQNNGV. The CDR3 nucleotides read TGTGCCAGCAGCTCGGGTGGCCGGAGTAGTGAAAAACTGTTTTTT. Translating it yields CASSSGGRSSEKLFF.

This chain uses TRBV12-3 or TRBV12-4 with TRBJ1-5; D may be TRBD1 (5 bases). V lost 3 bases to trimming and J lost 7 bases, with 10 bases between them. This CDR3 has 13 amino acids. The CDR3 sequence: CASSLARGQPQHF. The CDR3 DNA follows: TGTGCCAGCAGTTTGGCGAGGGGACAGCCCCAGCATTTT.

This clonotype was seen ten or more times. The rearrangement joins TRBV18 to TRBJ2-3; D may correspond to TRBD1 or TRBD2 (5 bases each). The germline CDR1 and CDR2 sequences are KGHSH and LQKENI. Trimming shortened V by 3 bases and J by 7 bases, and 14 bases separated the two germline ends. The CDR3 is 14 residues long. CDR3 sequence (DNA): TGTGCCAGCTCACCCAAAGGGACGGCCAATACGCAGTATTTT. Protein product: CASSPKGTANTQYF.

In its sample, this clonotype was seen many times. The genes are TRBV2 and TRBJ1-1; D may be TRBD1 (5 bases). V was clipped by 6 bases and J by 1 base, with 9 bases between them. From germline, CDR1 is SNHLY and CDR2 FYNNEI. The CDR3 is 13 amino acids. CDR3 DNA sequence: TGTGCCAGCAGCCCCGGGGGGAACACTGAAGCTTTCTTT. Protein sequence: CASSPGGNTEAFF. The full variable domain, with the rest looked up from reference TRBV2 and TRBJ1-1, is EPEVTQTPSHQVTQMGQEVILRCVPISNHLYFYWYRQILGQKVEFLVSFYNNEISEKSEIFDDQFSVERPDGSNFTLKIRSTKLEDSAMYFCASSPGGNTEAFFGQGTRLTVV.

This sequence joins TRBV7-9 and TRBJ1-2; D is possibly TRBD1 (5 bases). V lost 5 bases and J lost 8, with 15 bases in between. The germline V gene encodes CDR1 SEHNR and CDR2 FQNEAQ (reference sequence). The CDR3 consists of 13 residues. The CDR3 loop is CASSHVGEEGYTF. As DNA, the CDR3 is TGTGCCAGCAGCCATGTGGGGGAGGAAGGCTACACCTTC.

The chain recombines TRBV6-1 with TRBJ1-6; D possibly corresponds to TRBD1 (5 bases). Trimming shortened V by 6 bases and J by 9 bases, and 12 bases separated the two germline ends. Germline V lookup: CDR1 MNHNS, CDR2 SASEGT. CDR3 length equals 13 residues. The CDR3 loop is CASSPGDSSPLHF. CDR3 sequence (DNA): TGTGCCAGCAGCCCAGGAGACAGTTCACCCCTCCACTTT.

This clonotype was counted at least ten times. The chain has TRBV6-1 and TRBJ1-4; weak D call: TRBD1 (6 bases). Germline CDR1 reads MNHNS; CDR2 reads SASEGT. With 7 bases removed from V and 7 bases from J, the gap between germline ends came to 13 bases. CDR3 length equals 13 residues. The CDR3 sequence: CASNDRSGEKLFF. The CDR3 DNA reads TGTGCCAGCAACGACAGGTCGGGTGAAAAACTGTTTTTT.